A single T cell receptor beta chain is shown here with its context. This specimen comes from a study of cytomegalovirus exposure and HLA in healthy donors. 13 Jbeta primers and 60 Vbeta primers were used for the PCR. TCRdb's copy holds only in-frame clones and misses some; the assay was immunoSEQ multiplex PCR. The sample contains approximately 190,000 clones, 75% to 85% of which appear only once. Sample: PBMCs. This TCR came from a woman younger than 35 in good health and CMV-seropositive.

The CDR3 sequence is CASSPEAPGDTIYF. The CDR3, as DNA: TGTGCCAGCAGCCCGGAGGCCCCCGGGGACACCATATATTTT. V gene TRBV5-4 combines with J gene TRBJ1-3; no clear D. This CDR3 contains 14 residues. Trimming took 4 bases from V and 8 from J, leaving 16 bases between them. CDR1 is SGHNT, CDR2 YYREEE, per germline (reference sequence). Complete variable domain (other parts from reference TRBV5-4 and TRBJ1-3): ETGVTQSPTHLIKTRGQQVTLRCSSQSGHNTVSWYQQALGQGPQFIFQYYREEENGRGNFPPRFSGLQFPNYSSELNVNALELDDSALYLCASSPEAPGDTIYFGEGSWLTVV.